This T cell receptor beta chain is from a study of blood T cell repertoires in COVID-19. Study background: The United States, Italy and Spain supplied acute and convalescent COVID-19 samples.

Cohort assignment relied on participant-reported clinical history. A COVID-19 case had been met by exposed participants during the 2 weeks before study entry. Original processing methods: Estimation of nucleated cell counts was performed using reference gene primer amplification. Clones were sequenced by immunoSEQ multiplex PCR, and TCRdb holds only the in-frame ones, with some missing. That table is the source of V, J and clone size, and D and trimming were worked out from the DNA. The data hold about 320,000 clones, with 75% to 90% observed a single time. This clone was counted once. CDR3 size: 16 residues. With 6 bases clipped from V and 4 bases from J, the junction kept 13 bases outside the gene matches. In germline, CDR1 is ENHRY, CDR2 SYGVKD.

The specimen was PBMCs or T cells enriched from blood (not recorded which). The chain recombines TRBV10-3 with TRBJ2-7; 9 bases match TRBD2. This clonotype was sampled from a woman in her 30s who had been exposed to COVID-19. The CDR3: CAIRISGGRDSYEQYF. CDR3 nucleotides: TGTGCCATCAGAATTTCTGGCGGGAGGGATTCATACGAGCAGTACTTC.